This T cell receptor (beta chain) was captured by sequencing in a study of blood T cell repertoires in COVID-19. At the level of the study: PBMCs, B-cell-depleted T cells, or T cells were the source of the cDNA or gDNA that made up the material.

This clone appeared a single time. The CDR3 sequence is 14 residues long. The germline CDR1 and CDR2 sequences are MNHEY and SVGEGT. The V segment lost 5 bases and the J segment 4 bases; nucleotides outside the gene matches: 5. In the authors' workflow: The assay estimated nucleated cells by amplifying reference gene primers. Some clones are missing from TCRdb's copy, which holds only in-frame ones; the method was immunoSEQ multiplex PCR. V and J calls and clone size are copied from that table; D and trimming were computed from the DNA. Of almost 400,000 clones in the sample, around 92% were seen once.

The sequence came from a young woman who had recovered from COVID-19. The chain combines TRBV6-2 or TRBV6-3 with TRBJ1-3; 7 bases agree with TRBD1. The source material was PBMCs or T cells enriched from blood (not recorded which). The CDR3 region is CASSPTGRGNTIYF. CDR3 DNA: TGTGCCAGCAGTCCGACAGGGCGAGGAAACACCATATATTTT.